Presented here are 28 T cell receptor beta chains from one specimen sequenced in a study of human T cells and chemical hapten exposure. Time point meaning: pre-sensitization, week 0. Treatment of the sample: therapeutic diphenylcyclopropenone sensitization with weekly scalp DPC. MiXCR, applied by TCRdb to the RACE reads, yields one record per CDR3 protein. This table holds around 330,000 distinct CDR3 sequences, approximately 5% found once. The sample here was whole blood, taken in connection with sensitization to the hapten diphenylcyclopropenone (DPC). These receptor sequences come from a woman aged 18-29 years with alopecia areata. Some clones in this sample may be carry-over from other donors' samples.

This clonotype appeared a few times. V usage is TRBV20-1 and J usage is TRBJ1-5, with D possibly matching TRBD1 (6 bases). V dropped 4 bases and J dropped 5 bases, with 12 bases sitting between them. CDR1 DFQATT and CDR2 SNEGSKA come from the germline V gene (reference sequence). CDR3 length: 13 amino acids. The CDR3 is CSAMTTGYQPQHF. The CDR3 nucleotides read TGCAGTGCTATGACCACAGGGTATCAGCCCCAGCATTTT.

The chain links TRBV6-6 to TRBJ2-5; D unresolved. Germline lookup yields CDR1 MNHNY and CDR2 SVGAGI (reference sequence). Trimming left V 6 bases short and J 3 bases short, with 11 bases between. CDR3 length: 13 amino acids. The CDR3 DNA follows: TGTGCCAGCAGAGTTGGGAATGAAGAGACCCAGTACTTC. This encodes CASRVGNEETQYF.

This clonotype has more than one count but fewer than ten. This sequence joins TRBV28 and TRBJ1-5; 7 bases are a match to TRBD1. This CDR3 region has 13 residues. Germline CDR1 is MDHEN and CDR2 is SYDVKM. V lost 10 bases and J lost 4; bases outside the gene matches: 7. In nucleotides, the CDR3 is TGTGCCATCCTCCCAGGGGGGAATCAGCCCCAGCATTTT. The encoded protein is CAILPGGNQPQHF.

This clonotype was picked up many times. The chain is built from TRBV18 and TRBJ2-4, with D perhaps TRBD2 (5 bases). The CDR3 consists of 15 residues. V gave up 3 bases and J gave up 2 bases, with 11 bases separating them. Per germline, CDR1 KGHSH and CDR2 LQKENI. The CDR3 sequence is CASSPSGNSKNIQYF. CDR3 DNA: TGTGCCAGCTCACCTTCCGGGAACTCCAAAAACATTCAGTACTTC.

V gene TRBV29-1 combines with J gene TRBJ1-1, with D possibly TRBD1 on 5 matching bases. The germline V gene encodes CDR1 SQVTM and CDR2 ANQGSEA. The CDR3 runs 13 residues. Deletions cut 1 base from V and 4 bases from J, with 10 bases between. The chain's CDR3 is CSVEGGPGTEAFF. DNA of the CDR3: TGCAGCGTTGAAGGGGGCCCGGGCACTGAAGCTTTCTTT.

Regarding this clonotype: Compared with germline, one end of the junction differs, possibly owing to a read error. The rearrangement uses TRBV28 and TRBJ1-6, with a possible D match to TRBD1 (6 bases). Germline-derived CDR1 and CDR2 are MDHEN and SYDVKM. The CDR3 loop spans 14 amino acids. The CDR3 coding sequence is TGTGACAGCAATGAGGGGGCCTATAATTCACCCCTCCACTTT. As protein: CDSNEGAYNSPLHF.

The rearrangement uses TRBV6-4 and TRBJ1-5; the D is unclear. This CDR3 is 16 amino acids long. V was shortened by 5 bases and J by 0 bases, with 14 bases between the two germline ends. The V gene's germline CDR1 is MRHNA and CDR2 SNTAGT. CDR3 amino acids: CASSRGAIYSNQPQHF. The DNA for the CDR3 is TGTGCCAGCAGTCGTGGCGCTATTTATAGCAATCAGCCCCAGCATTTT.

This clonotype was found a few times. This rearrangement joins TRBV7-8 to TRBJ2-3; 7 bases map to TRBD2. The CDR3 runs 15 residues. Germline V lookup: CDR1 SGHVS, CDR2 FQNEAQ. V lost 2 bases, J lost 3 bases, and 5 bases stayed unmatched. CDR3 sequence: CASSLPSGETDTQYF. CDR3 sequence (DNA): TGTGCCAGCAGCTTACCGAGCGGGGAGACAGATACGCAGTATTTT.

This clonotype was seen only a few times. The J gene is TRBJ2-3, the V gene TRBV5-4; tentatively, D is TRBD1 (6 bases). The V end was cut by 0 bases, the J end by 5 bases, with 10 bases between. CDR1 is SGHNT, CDR2 YYREEE, per germline (reference sequence). The CDR3 sequence is 14 residues long. The CDR3 sequence is CASSLDTGRDTQYF. The CDR3 coding sequence is TGTGCCAGCAGCTTGGATACAGGGCGAGATACGCAGTATTTT.

This clonotype was detected ten times or more. The gene calls are TRBV20-1 and TRBJ1-2, with TRBD1 as a possible D gene (5 bases). The CDR3 totals 17 residues. Germline CDR1 reads DFQATT; CDR2 reads SNEGSKA (reference sequence). Trimming took off 2 bases at V and 6 bases at J, with 25 bases between the two ends. The CDR3, as DNA: TGCAGTGCTAGAATTGAGGGTCGGGACCGCTATCTCGATGGCTACACCTTC. As protein: CSARIEGRDRYLDGYTF.

This clonotype was seen many times. This sequence joins TRBV5-1 and TRBJ1-4; no firm D call. Per the germline V gene, CDR1 is SGHRS and CDR2 is YFSETQ. The germline V and J ends were trimmed by 4 bases and 4 bases, with 11 bases remaining between them. This CDR3 comprises 14 residues. CDR3 coding DNA: TGCGCCAGCAGCCATGGAGACCGTAATGAAAAACTGTTTTTT. This gives the protein CASSHGDRNEKLFF.

A few counts support this clonotype. This chain joins TRBV12-3 or TRBV12-4 and TRBJ2-3, with 14 bases lining up with TRBD2. Unmatched junction bases numbered 2, after V lost 3 bases and J lost 0 bases. The CDR3 is 17 residues long. The DNA for the CDR3 is TGTGCCAGCAGTTTCCGACTAGCGGGGGGGAGCACAGATACGCAGTATTTT. Its translation: CASSFRLAGGSTDTQYF.

Note on this clonotype: A much larger clone differs from this one at a single base, so this may be a read error. The rearrangement uses TRBV27 and TRBJ1-6; no definite D call. Germline lookup yields CDR1 MNHEY and CDR2 SMNVEV (reference sequence). There are 13 residues in the CDR3. The DNA of the CDR3 is TGTGCCAGCGGCCCAGCCTATGATTCACCCCTCCACTTT. Translating it yields CASGPAYDSPLHF.

This clonotype was observed at least ten times. The chain is built from TRBV10-3 and TRBJ2-3; tentatively, D is TRBD1 or TRBD2 (6 bases each). Germline V CDR1 and CDR2: ENHRY, SYGVKD. Trimming left V 8 bases short and J 6 bases short, with 15 bases between. The CDR3 loop spans 13 amino acids. Here the CDR3 DNA reads TGTGCCATCGTGGGGGGCCCTGACGATACGCAGTATTTT. Encoded protein: CAIVGGPDDTQYF.

This clonotype was seen a few times. The rearrangement joins TRBV6-6 to TRBJ1-5; D is uncertain. V lost 8 bases and J 1 base, leaving 12 bases between the germline ends. This CDR3 comprises 14 residues. Germline loops: CDR1 MNHNY, CDR2 SVGAGI (reference sequence). Here the CDR3 reads CASGPVDSNQPQHF. For the CDR3, the DNA is TGTGCCAGCGGTCCAGTGGACAGCAATCAGCCCCAGCATTTT.

This clonotype was counted between two and nine times. The rearrangement uses TRBV5-5 and TRBJ2-3; D is ambiguous. The CDR3 runs 15 residues. In germline, CDR1 is SGHKS, CDR2 YYEKEE (reference sequence). Trimming left V 2 bases short and J 3 bases short, with 13 bases between. The CDR3 loop is CASSFYKRDTDTQYF. The CDR3 DNA reads TGTGCCAGCAGCTTCTATAAAAGGGATACAGATACGCAGTATTTT.

V gene TRBV6-5 combines with J gene TRBJ1-2, with D perhaps TRBD1 (6 bases). Germline V CDR1 and CDR2: MNHEY, SVGAGI. CDR3 length: 13 residues. V was trimmed by 10 bases and J by 1 base, leaving 13 bases between them. CDR3 in DNA: TGTGCCACCTACAGGGACCTTAACTATGGCTACACCTTC. Encoded protein: CATYRDLNYGYTF.

This clonotype was observed a handful of times. V is TRBV12-3 or TRBV12-4 and J is TRBJ1-1; 7 bases align to TRBD1. There are 14 residues in the CDR3. V lost 4 bases and J lost 3; bases outside the gene matches: 5. CDR3 amino acids: CASSSDRDDTEAFF. The CDR3 DNA follows: TGTGCCAGCAGTTCCGACAGGGATGACACTGAAGCTTTCTTT.

At least ten counts were recorded for this clonotype. The chain combines TRBV5-1 with TRBJ2-7, with D possibly matching TRBD1 (5 bases). V shed 2 bases and J shed 0 bases, with 9 bases lying between them. The CDR3 length is 14 residues. Per the germline V gene, CDR1 is SGHRS and CDR2 is YFSETQ. In DNA, the CDR3 is TGCGCCAGCAGCTTCGCAGGGCTCTCCTACGAGCAGTACTTC. This encodes CASSFAGLSYEQYF. Filled out from reference TRBV5-1 and TRBJ2-7, the complete variable domain reads KAGVTQTPRYLIKTRGQQVTLSCSPISGHRSVSWYQQTPGQGLQFLFEYFSETQRNKGNFPGRFSGRQFSNSRSEMNVSTLELGDSALYLCASSFAGLSYEQYFGPGTRLTVT.

This clonotype was counted many times. The V and J genes are TRBV9 and TRBJ1-3; D is perhaps TRBD1 (5 bases). Germline-derived CDR1 and CDR2 are SGDLS and YYNGEE. V gave up 0 bases and J gave up 2 bases, with 9 bases separating them. The CDR3 extends over 15 amino acids. CDR3 loop: CASSVDPGAGNTIYF. CDR3 bases: TGTGCCAGCAGCGTAGATCCGGGGGCTGGAAACACCATATATTTT.

This clonotype was counted at least ten times. V gene TRBV6-5 combines with J gene TRBJ2-7; D is undetermined. The germline gives CDR1 MNHEY, CDR2 SVGAGI. Trimming shortened V by 4 bases and J by 1 base, and 14 bases separated the two germline ends. The CDR3 contains 15 residues. CDR3: CASSSEYRTSYEQYF. The CDR3 nucleotides read TGTGCCAGCAGTTCAGAGTATAGAACTTCCTACGAGCAGTACTTC.

This clonotype was counted many times. The V gene is TRBV12-3 or TRBV12-4, the J gene TRBJ1-5, with TRBD1 identical over 8 bases. The CDR3 totals 14 residues. With V trimmed by 6 bases and J by 6 bases, 7 bases remained unmatched. The CDR3 DNA reads TGTGCCAGCAGACCAGGGGGCACTGGTCAGCCCCAGCATTTT. Its protein is CASRPGGTGQPQHF.

This clonotype was observed many times. DNA of the CDR3: TGTGCCACCAGTGATTTGGCGGGTTCCACCGGGGAGCTGTTTTTT. It yields the protein CATSDLAGSTGELFF. The rearrangement uses TRBV24-1 and TRBJ2-2, with TRBD2 as a possible D gene (5 bases). V was trimmed by 0 bases and J by 4 bases, leaving 8 bases between them. The CDR3 is 15 amino acids. Germline V CDR1 and CDR2: KGHDR, SFDVKD.

This clonotype was seen ten or more times. The V gene is TRBV6-2 or TRBV6-3, the J gene TRBJ2-2; the D is unclear. This CDR3 is built from 14 residues. The germline CDR1 and CDR2 sequences are MNHEY and SVGEGT. Trimming removed 2 bases from V and 3 bases from J, with 7 bases in between. The CDR3: CASSYSQDTGELFF. The CDR3 DNA reads TGTGCCAGCAGTTACAGTCAGGACACCGGGGAGCTGTTTTTT.

The chain has TRBV7-8 and TRBJ2-3, with a possible D match to TRBD2 (6 bases). CDR1 and CDR2 (germline): SGHVS, FQNEAQ. This CDR3 region has 16 residues. Trimming left V 1 base short and J 2 bases short, with 13 bases between. This chain's CDR3 is CASSLGGGETTDTQYF. In DNA, the CDR3 is TGTGCCAGCAGCTTAGGTGGCGGGGAGACCACAGATACGCAGTATTTT. Supplemented by reference TRBV7-8 and TRBJ2-3, the full variable domain reads GAGVSQSPRYKVAKRGQDVALRCDPISGHVSLFWYQQALGQGPEFLTYFQNEAQLDKSGLPSDRFFAERPEGSVSTLKIQRTQQEDSAVYLCASSLGGGETTDTQYFGPGTRLTVL.

This chain joins TRBV7-2 and TRBJ2-3, with 11 positions matching TRBD1. With 5 bases clipped from V and 5 bases from J, the junction kept 3 bases outside the gene matches. Per the germline V gene, CDR1 is SGHTA and CDR2 is FQGNSA. The CDR3 length is 14 residues. The DNA for the CDR3 is TGTGCCAGCAGCCCGGGACAGGGGGTAGATACGCAGTATTTT. The encoded protein is CASSPGQGVDTQYF.

The chain couples TRBV5-6 to TRBJ2-2; D might be TRBD1 or TRBD2, each matching 5 bases. This CDR3 region has 15 residues. Germline V lookup: CDR1 SGHDT, CDR2 YYEEEE. Trimming removed 3 bases at V and 5 bases at J, with 14 bases between. Here the CDR3 DNA reads TGTGCCAGCAGCTACGGGGCTAAAGGTACCGGGGAGCTGTTTTTT. Residues: CASSYGAKGTGELFF.

There are many counts of this clonotype. The rearrangement joins TRBV5-1 to TRBJ2-7, with a weak D call TRBD1 (6 bases). The ends were cut back, 4 bases at V and 5 bases at J, with 16 bases in the middle. The CDR3 has 14 residues. Germline lookup yields CDR1 SGHRS and CDR2 YFSETQ. CDR3 sequence: CASSNGQYYNEQYF. The CDR3 coding sequence is TGCGCCAGCAGCAACGGACAGTACTACAACGAGCAGTACTTC.